This TCR beta chain was captured by sequencing in a study of shared T cell receptors in the human thymus. Germline assignment: CDR1 SGDLS and CDR2 YYNGEE. V lost 1 base to trimming and J lost 8 bases, with 9 bases between them. The CDR3 is 13 residues long. There are a few counts of this clone. Generated by immunoSEQ multiplex PCR, the TCRdb table keeps only in-frame clones and is missing some. The data contain some 660,000 clones, 80% to 90% of them singletons. This sample was shared with a second study, whose subject was human thymus T cells.

Sequencing was done on a sample of thymocytes. This TCR was recovered from a boy less than two years old with a congenital heart defect. V and J are TRBV9 and TRBJ1-4; no reliable D call. The CDR3 sequence is CASSVTTGEKLFF. The CDR3 DNA reads as TGTGCCAGCAGCGTAACCACGGGGGAAAAACTGTTTTTT.